The next 22 T cell receptor beta chains were all read from a single sample in a study of cytomegalovirus exposure and HLA in healthy donors. PCR employed 60 Vbeta and 13 Jbeta primers. The assay was immunoSEQ multiplex PCR, and TCRdb's table has in-frame clones only and misses some. In total, the table holds around 150,000 clones. Sequenced sample: PBMCs. Receptors were obtained from a man aged 25 to 45 in good health and CMV-seronegative.

V usage is TRBV5-4 and J usage is TRBJ1-2; TRBD1 matches at 11 bases. The CDR3 is 15 residues long. The germline V gene has CDR1 SGHNT and CDR2 YYREEE (reference sequence). The V segment lost 3 bases and the J segment 4 bases; nucleotides outside the gene matches: 5. The CDR3 here is CASSYRTGGLYGYTF. In DNA, the CDR3 is TGTGCCAGCAGCTATAGGACAGGGGGCCTCTATGGCTACACCTTC.

The chain joins TRBV11-2 to TRBJ2-1; 10 nucleotides agree with TRBD2. Germline values: CDR1 SGHAT, CDR2 FQNNGV. CDR3 length: 15 amino acids. V lost 3 bases to trimming and J lost 9 bases; unmatched junction nucleotides: 8. The CDR3 here is CASSFSGTSVGEQFF. The CDR3 nucleotides read TGTGCCAGCAGCTTCTCCGGGACTAGCGTGGGTGAGCAGTTCTTC.

The chain couples TRBV19 to TRBJ1-1; D gene uncertain. CDR1 LNHDA and CDR2 SQIVND come from the germline V gene (reference sequence). Trimming stripped 0 bases from V and 4 bases from J, with 15 bases between. The CDR3 covers 16 residues. As DNA, the CDR3 is TGTGCCAGTAGTATAGAGCACAGAAGGAAGTTCACTGAAGCTTTCTTT. It codes for CASSIEHRRKFTEAFF.

The V gene is TRBV7-2, the J gene TRBJ2-7; 11 bases map to TRBD2. Unmatched junction bases numbered 14, after V lost 4 bases and J lost 0 bases. The CDR3 has 19 residues. Germline CDR1 reads SGHTA; CDR2 reads FQGNSA. The CDR3 DNA follows: TGTGCCAGCAGCTCAGCCCCTAGCGGGAGGCCTGCTAGCTCCTACGAGCAGTACTTC. It specifies CASSSAPSGRPASSYEQYF.

The chain couples TRBV7-6 to TRBJ2-5, with 7 bases lining up with TRBD2. Unmatched junction bases numbered 11, after V lost 5 bases and J lost 2 bases. The CDR3 spans 16 residues. Looked up from germline, CDR1 is SGHVS and CDR2 is FNYEAQ. CDR3 amino acids: CASSKGASGTQETQYF. The CDR3 nucleotides are TGTGCCAGCAGCAAAGGTGCTAGCGGTACTCAAGAGACCCAGTACTTC.

The chain uses TRBV6-4 and TRBJ1-4; no reliable D call. The germline V gene has CDR1 MRHNA and CDR2 SNTAGT. The CDR3 runs 15 residues. The germline V and J ends were trimmed by 3 bases and 3 bases, with 11 bases remaining between them. The CDR3 DNA follows: TGTGCCAGCAGTGAAGGACTTTCAGCTAATGAAAAACTGTTTTTT. Translation: CASSEGLSANEKLFF.

The chain recombines TRBV6-5 with TRBJ1-1, with a weak D call TRBD1 (6 bases). Germline-derived CDR1 and CDR2 are MNHEY and SVGAGI. The CDR3 contains 15 residues. V lost 5 bases and J lost 2, with 15 bases in between. CDR3 region: CASSAPDRSNTEAFF. The CDR3 DNA reads TGTGCCAGCAGTGCCCCTGACAGGTCCAACACTGAAGCTTTCTTT.

The chain links TRBV10-3 to TRBJ2-7; 7 bases align to TRBD1. The V segment lost 4 bases and the J segment 7 bases; nucleotides outside the gene matches: 10. This CDR3 spans 14 amino acids. The V gene's germline CDR1 is ENHRY and CDR2 SYGVKD. The CDR3 loop is CAISGSTVQGEQYF. CDR3 DNA sequence: TGTGCCATCAGTGGGTCTACGGTACAGGGGGAGCAGTACTTC.

V and J are TRBV6-7 and TRBJ1-3; D may be TRBD1 (5 bases). TRBV6-7 is classed as an ORF, of uncertain function. V was clipped by 6 bases and J by 1 base, with 13 bases between them. The CDR3 consists of 15 residues. CDR3 amino acids: CASRPGMGSGNTIYF. The CDR3 DNA reads as TGTGCCAGCAGACCAGGGATGGGGTCTGGAAACACCATATATTTT.

The CDR3 protein is CASSPFGTGDHEQYF. Here the CDR3 DNA reads TGTGCCAGCTCCCCATTCGGGACAGGGGACCACGAGCAGTACTTC. The chain joins TRBV18 to TRBJ2-7, with 10 bases that match TRBD1. Germline CDR1 KGHSH, CDR2 LQKENI. The CDR3 is 15 amino acids. With V trimmed by 6 bases and J by 5 bases, 10 bases remained unmatched. Using reference TRBV18 and TRBJ2-7 for the parts outside the CDR3, the full variable domain is NAGVMQNPRHLVRRRGQEARLRCSPMKGHSHVYWYRQLPEEGLKFMVYLQKENIIDESGMPKERFSAEFPKEGPSILRIQQVVRGDSAAYFCASSPFGTGDHEQYFGPGTRLTVT.

V and J are TRBV7-9 and TRBJ1-1, with a possible D match to TRBD1 (5 bases). This CDR3 region has 13 residues. V lost 3 bases, J lost 4 bases, and 9 bases lay in between. Germline V gene sequence: CDR1 SEHNR, CDR2 FQNEAQ (reference sequence). This CDR3 is CASSFSQGTEAFF. The CDR3 nucleotides are TGTGCCAGCAGCTTTTCTCAGGGCACTGAAGCTTTCTTT.

V is TRBV19 and J is TRBJ2-1; tentatively, D is TRBD2 (7 bases). This CDR3 is 14 amino acids long. Trimming removed 1 base from V and 9 bases from J, with 13 bases in between. CDR1 is LNHDA and CDR2 is SQIVND in the germline V gene (reference sequence). The CDR3 loop is CASSIVGGPAEQFF. The CDR3 nucleotides are TGTGCCAGTAGTATAGTCGGGGGGCCAGCTGAGCAGTTCTTC.

The rearrangement joins TRBV4-1 to TRBJ2-5; 8 bases are shared with TRBD1. The trim removed 4 bases at V and 5 bases at J, leaving 3 bases unmatched. Germline values: CDR1 MGHRA, CDR2 YSYEKL. The CDR3 is 13 residues long. Here the CDR3 DNA reads TGCGCCAGCAGCCCGACAGGGGTGGAGACCCAGTACTTC. Its translation: CASSPTGVETQYF.

The chain combines TRBV5-1 with TRBJ2-3; 11 bases are shared with TRBD2. CDR3 size: 16 residues. With 3 bases clipped from V and 4 bases from J, the junction kept 7 bases outside the gene matches. Germline V gene data show CDR1 as SGHRS and CDR2 as YFSETQ. CDR3 sequence reads: CASSYSTSGSADTQYF. In DNA form, the CDR3 reads TGCGCCAGCAGCTACTCCACTAGCGGGAGCGCAGATACGCAGTATTTT.

J is TRBJ2-7 and V is TRBV28, with D perhaps matching TRBD2 (5 bases). Trimming left V 7 bases short and J 1 base short, with 20 bases between. The CDR3 sequence is 16 residues long. Germline loops: CDR1 MDHEN, CDR2 SYDVKM. CDR3 amino acids: CASTLGGSIFSYEQYF. CDR3 bases: TGTGCCAGCACCCTAGGAGGTTCTATATTTTCCTACGAGCAGTACTTC.

The rearrangement uses TRBV5-8 and TRBJ1-2, with 7 bases aligning to TRBD1. V lost 4 bases to trimming and J lost 6 bases; unmatched junction nucleotides: 9. This CDR3 spans 14 amino acids. Germline CDR1 SGHTS, CDR2 YDEGEE. The CDR3 reads CASSLGQIRNGYTF. DNA of the CDR3: TGTGCCAGCAGCCTGGGACAGATCAGAAATGGCTACACCTTC.

As to this clone: Other DNA sequences in the same sample also yield this CDR3. V gene TRBV27 combines with J gene TRBJ1-1; D possibly corresponds to TRBD1 (5 bases). Germline V gene lookup returns CDR1 MNHEY and CDR2 SMNVEV (reference sequence). Trimming pared 2 bases from V and 4 bases from J, leaving 5 bases between. There are 12 residues in the CDR3. CDR3 in DNA: TGTGCCAGCAGTTTAAGGGGCACTGAAGCTTTCTTT. This gives the protein CASSLRGTEAFF.

V is TRBV7-6 and J is TRBJ2-1; D is possibly TRBD2 (6 bases). There are 15 residues in the CDR3. Looked up from germline, CDR1 is SGHVS and CDR2 is FNYEAQ. V lost 2 bases and J 5 bases, leaving 13 bases between the germline ends. For the CDR3, the DNA is TGTGCCAGCAGCTTAACGGGAGAACCCAACAATGAGCAGTTCTTC. As protein: CASSLTGEPNNEQFF.

The chain is built from TRBV5-1 and TRBJ1-1, with TRBD1 matching 9 bases. CDR3 length: 16 amino acids. J was trimmed by 0 bases and V by 6 bases; bases with no gene match: 9. Germline V gene lookup returns CDR1 SGHRS and CDR2 YFSETQ. The CDR3, as DNA: TGCGCCAGCAAGCGGGGACAGGGACTAATGAACACTGAAGCTTTCTTT. This sequence encodes CASKRGQGLMNTEAFF.

The chain recombines TRBV25-1 with TRBJ2-7; TRBD2 agrees at 11 bases. This CDR3 spans 13 amino acids. The V segment lost 10 bases and the J segment 3 bases; nucleotides outside the gene matches: 5. Germline CDR1 reads MGHDK; CDR2 reads SYGVNS. The CDR3 DNA reads TGTGCCACTTCACTAGCGGGAGTCTACGAGCAGTACTTC. Amino acid sequence: CATSLAGVYEQYF.

The rearrangement joins TRBV19 to TRBJ2-7; weak D call: TRBD1 (5 bases). Germline V lookup: CDR1 LNHDA, CDR2 SQIVND (reference sequence). The CDR3 is 14 residues long. V was pared by 5 bases and J by 2 bases, with 13 bases between. The CDR3 sequence is CASSLTDKTYEQYF. CDR3 sequence (DNA): TGTGCCAGTAGTCTGACGGACAAGACCTACGAGCAGTACTTC. Together with reference TRBV19 and TRBJ2-7, the CDR3 gives the full variable domain: DGGITQSPKYLFRKEGQNVTLSCEQNLNHDAMYWYRQDPGQGLRLIYYSQIVNDFQKGDIAEGYSVSREKKESFPLTVTSAQKNPTAFYLCASSLTDKTYEQYFGPGTRLTVT.

The rearrangement links TRBV19 to TRBJ2-1; D possibly corresponds to TRBD2 (6 bases). V was cut by 10 bases and J by 9 bases, with 28 bases left in between. The CDR3 runs to 16 residues. Germline V gene sequence: CDR1 LNHDA, CDR2 SQIVND (reference sequence). CDR3 nucleotide sequence: TGTGCCACCCAGACCCCCGGGACTCGGGACTCCAGTGAGCAGTTCTTC. Translation: CATQTPGTRDSSEQFF.